Described below is a single T cell receptor beta chain sequence and its context. Its target is not known. The length of the CDR3 is 14 residues. The germline V gene has CDR1 LNHDA and CDR2 SQIVND (reference sequence). V dropped 3 bases and J dropped 5 bases, with 11 bases sitting between them. This sample was included in a study of shared clonotypes between healthy human individuals. Study conclusions and caveats: What rarefaction showed was incomplete sorted-subset sequencing despite large depth.

TCRdb keeps only in-frame clones here, not all; method: immunoSEQ multiplex PCR. The sample carries a few million clones, just under 95% recorded once. The chain uses TRBV19 and TRBJ1-5; D remains unclear. What was sequenced was naive CD4+ T cells from PBMCs. The subset here: CD45RA+ positively selected. This TCR was recovered from a man aged 18 to 29 in good health. Some clones in this sample may be carry-over from other donors' samples. The DNA of the CDR3 is TGTGCCAGTAGTATCGGAGGCGGTTATCAGCCCCAGCATTTT. Translating it yields CASSIGGGYQPQHF.